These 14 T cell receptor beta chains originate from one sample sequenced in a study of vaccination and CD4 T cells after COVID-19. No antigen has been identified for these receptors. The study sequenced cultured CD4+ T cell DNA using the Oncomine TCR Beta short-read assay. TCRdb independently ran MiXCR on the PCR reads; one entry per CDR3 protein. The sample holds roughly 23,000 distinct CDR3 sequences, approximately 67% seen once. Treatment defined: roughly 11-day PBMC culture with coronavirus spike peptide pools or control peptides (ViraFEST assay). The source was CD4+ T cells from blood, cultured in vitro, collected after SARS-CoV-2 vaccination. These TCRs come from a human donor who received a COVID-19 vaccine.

DNA of the CDR3: TGTGCCAGCAGCTCCGGACTAGGAGTGATGGAGACCCAGTACTTC. This gives the protein CASSSGLGVMETQYF. The rearrangement joins TRBV11-3 to TRBJ2-5; 7 bases align to TRBD2. The CDR3 spans 15 residues. Trimming took 4 bases from V and 5 from J; bases not matched to a gene: 10. Looked up from germline, CDR1 is SGHNT and CDR2 is YENEEA.

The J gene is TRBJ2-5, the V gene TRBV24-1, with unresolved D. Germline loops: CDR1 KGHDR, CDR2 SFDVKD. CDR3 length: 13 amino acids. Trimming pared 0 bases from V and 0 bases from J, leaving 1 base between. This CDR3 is CATSDLYQETQYF. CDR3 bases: TGTGCCACCAGTGATTTGTACCAAGAGACCCAGTACTTC.

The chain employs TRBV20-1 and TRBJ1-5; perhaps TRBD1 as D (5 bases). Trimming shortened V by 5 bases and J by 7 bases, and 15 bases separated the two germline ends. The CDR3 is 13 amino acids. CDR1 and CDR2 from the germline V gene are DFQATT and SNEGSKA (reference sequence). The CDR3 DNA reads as TGCAGTGCTTCCCGCCAGGGTCGACAGCCCCAGCATTTT. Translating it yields CSASRQGRQPQHF.

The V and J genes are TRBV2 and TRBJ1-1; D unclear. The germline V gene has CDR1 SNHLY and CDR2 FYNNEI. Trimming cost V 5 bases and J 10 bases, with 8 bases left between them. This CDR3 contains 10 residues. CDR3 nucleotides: TGTGCCAGCAGTCGACAAAGAGCTTTCTTT. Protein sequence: CASSRQRAFF.

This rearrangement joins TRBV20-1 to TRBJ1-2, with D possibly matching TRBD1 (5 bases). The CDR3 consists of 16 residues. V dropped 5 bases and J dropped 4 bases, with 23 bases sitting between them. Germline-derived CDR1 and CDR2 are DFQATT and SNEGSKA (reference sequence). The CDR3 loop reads CSAGPGTQQGLYGYTF. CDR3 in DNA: TGCAGTGCTGGCCCCGGGACGCAACAAGGGCTCTATGGCTACACCTTC.

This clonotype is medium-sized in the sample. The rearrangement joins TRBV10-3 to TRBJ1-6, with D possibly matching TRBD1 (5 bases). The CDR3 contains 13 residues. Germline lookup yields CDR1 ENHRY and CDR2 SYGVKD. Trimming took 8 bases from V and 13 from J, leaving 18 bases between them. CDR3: CAIGSVRGDPLHF. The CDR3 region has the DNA TGTGCCATCGGATCCGTTCGGGGGGACCCCCTCCACTTT.

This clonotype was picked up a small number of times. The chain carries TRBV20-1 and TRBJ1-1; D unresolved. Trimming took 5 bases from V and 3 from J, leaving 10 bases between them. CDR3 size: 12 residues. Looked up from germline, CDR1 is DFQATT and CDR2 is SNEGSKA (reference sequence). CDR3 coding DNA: TGCAGTGCTGTACGGGGAGACACTGAAGCTTTCTTT. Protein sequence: CSAVRGDTEAFF.

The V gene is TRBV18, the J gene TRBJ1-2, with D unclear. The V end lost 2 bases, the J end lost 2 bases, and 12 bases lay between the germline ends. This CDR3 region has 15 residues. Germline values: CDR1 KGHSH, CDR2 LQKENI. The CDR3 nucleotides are TGTGCCAGCTCACCAGTGTCGGCAGAAAACTATGGCTACACCTTC. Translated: CASSPVSAENYGYTF.

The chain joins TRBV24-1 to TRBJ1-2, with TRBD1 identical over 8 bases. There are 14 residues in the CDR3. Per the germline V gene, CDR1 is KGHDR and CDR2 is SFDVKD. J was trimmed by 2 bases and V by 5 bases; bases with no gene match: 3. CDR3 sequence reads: CATSGRDRNYGYTF. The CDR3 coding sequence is TGTGCCACCAGTGGTCGGGACAGGAACTATGGCTACACCTTC.

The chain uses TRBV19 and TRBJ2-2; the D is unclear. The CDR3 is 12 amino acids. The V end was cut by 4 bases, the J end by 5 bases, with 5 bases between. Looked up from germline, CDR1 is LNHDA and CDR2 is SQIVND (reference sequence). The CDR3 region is CASSRFTGELFF. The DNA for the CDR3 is TGTGCCAGTAGTAGGTTTACCGGGGAGCTGTTTTTT. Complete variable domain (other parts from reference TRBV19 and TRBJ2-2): DGGITQSPKYLFRKEGQNVTLSCEQNLNHDAMYWYRQDPGQGLRLIYYSQIVNDFQKGDIAEGYSVSREKKESFPLTVTSAQKNPTAFYLCASSRFTGELFFGEGSRLTVL.

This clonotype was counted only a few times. The CDR3 DNA is TGTGCCAGCAGCTTAAATGGACACCCGAATGAAAAACTGTTTTTT. The encoded protein is CASSLNGHPNEKLFF. The rearrangement links TRBV7-2 to TRBJ1-4, with D possibly matching TRBD1 (5 bases). Germline V gene lookup returns CDR1 SGHTA and CDR2 FQGNSA. The V and J ends lost 2 bases and 5 bases respectively, with 12 bases between them. This CDR3 contains 15 residues.

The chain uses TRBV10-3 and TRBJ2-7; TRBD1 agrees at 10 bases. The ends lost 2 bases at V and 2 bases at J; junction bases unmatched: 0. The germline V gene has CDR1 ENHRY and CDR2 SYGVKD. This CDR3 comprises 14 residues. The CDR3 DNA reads TGTGCCATCAGTGAGGGACAGGGGGCCTACGAGCAGTACTTC. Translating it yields CAISEGQGAYEQYF.

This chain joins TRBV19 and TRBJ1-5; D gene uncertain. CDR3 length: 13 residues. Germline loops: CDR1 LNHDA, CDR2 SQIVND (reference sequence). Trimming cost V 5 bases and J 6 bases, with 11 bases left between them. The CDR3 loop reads CASSSWEGQPQHF. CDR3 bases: TGTGCCAGTAGTTCGTGGGAGGGTCAGCCCCAGCATTTT. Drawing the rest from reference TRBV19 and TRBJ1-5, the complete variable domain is DGGITQSPKYLFRKEGQNVTLSCEQNLNHDAMYWYRQDPGQGLRLIYYSQIVNDFQKGDIAEGYSVSREKKESFPLTVTSAQKNPTAFYLCASSSWEGQPQHFGDGTRLSIL.

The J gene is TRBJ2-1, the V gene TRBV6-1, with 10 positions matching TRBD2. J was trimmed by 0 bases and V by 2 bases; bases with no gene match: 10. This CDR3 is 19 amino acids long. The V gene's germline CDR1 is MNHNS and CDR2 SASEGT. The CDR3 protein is CASSERAASGGFSYNEQFF. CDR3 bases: TGTGCCAGCAGTGAACGAGCTGCTAGCGGGGGTTTCTCCTACAATGAGCAGTTCTTC.